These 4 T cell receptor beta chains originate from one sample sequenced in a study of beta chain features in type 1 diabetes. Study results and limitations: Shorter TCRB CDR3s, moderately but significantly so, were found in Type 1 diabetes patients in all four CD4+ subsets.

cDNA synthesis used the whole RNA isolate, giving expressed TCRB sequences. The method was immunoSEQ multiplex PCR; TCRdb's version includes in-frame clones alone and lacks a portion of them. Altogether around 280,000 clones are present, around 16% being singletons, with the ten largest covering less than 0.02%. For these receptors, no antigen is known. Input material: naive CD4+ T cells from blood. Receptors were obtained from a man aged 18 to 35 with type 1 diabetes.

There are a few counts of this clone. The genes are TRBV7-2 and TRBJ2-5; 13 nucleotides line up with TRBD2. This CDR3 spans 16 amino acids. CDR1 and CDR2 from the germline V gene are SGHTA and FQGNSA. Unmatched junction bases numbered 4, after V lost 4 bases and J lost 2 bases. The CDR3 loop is CASSSRLAGGQETQYF. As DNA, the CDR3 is TGTGCCAGCAGCTCCAGACTAGCGGGGGGTCAAGAGACCCAGTACTTC.

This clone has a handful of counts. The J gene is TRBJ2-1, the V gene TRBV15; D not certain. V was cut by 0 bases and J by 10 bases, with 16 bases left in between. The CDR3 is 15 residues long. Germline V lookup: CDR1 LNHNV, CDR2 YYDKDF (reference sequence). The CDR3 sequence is CATSRDFYERREQFF. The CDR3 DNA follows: TGTGCCACCAGCAGAGATTTCTATGAGCGACGAGAGCAGTTCTTC.

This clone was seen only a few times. The CDR3, as DNA: TGTGCCAGTAGGAGGACAGCATCTAATGAAAAACTGTTTTTT. Encoded protein: CASRRTASNEKLFF. The V and J genes are TRBV19 and TRBJ1-4; tentatively, D is TRBD1 (6 bases). This CDR3 comprises 14 residues. Germline CDR1 and CDR2: LNHDA and SQIVND (reference sequence). Deletions cut 6 bases from V and 3 bases from J, with 11 bases between. The full variable domain, its missing parts supplied by reference TRBV19 and TRBJ1-4, is DGGITQSPKYLFRKEGQNVTLSCEQNLNHDAMYWYRQDPGQGLRLIYYSQIVNDFQKGDIAEGYSVSREKKESFPLTVTSAQKNPTAFYLCASRRTASNEKLFFGSGTQLSVL.

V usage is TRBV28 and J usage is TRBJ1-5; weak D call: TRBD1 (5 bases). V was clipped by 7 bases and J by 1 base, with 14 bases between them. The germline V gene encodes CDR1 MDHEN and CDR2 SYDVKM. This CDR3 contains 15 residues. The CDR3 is CASTGSGLSNQPQHF. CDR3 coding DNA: TGTGCCAGCACCGGTTCAGGGTTAAGCAATCAGCCCCAGCATTTT.